There are a few counts of the clone carrying this T cell receptor beta chain. Antigen: not known. This sample is drawn from a study of CD8 T cells in ankylosing spondylitis. General study points: Significant enrichment of disease-linked clones was reportedly seen in matched ankylosing spondylitis synovial fluid. A TCR beta motif made of eight highly homologous variants seemed typical of ankylosing spondylitis blood.

In making TCR beta libraries, quantitative 5'-RACE with molecular barcodes was used. TCRdb re-derived calls from the 5' RACE reads in MiXCR, one entry per CDR3 protein. The sample lists some 800,000 distinct CDR3 sequences; approximately 10% were seen once. The receptor comes from a male donor with ankylosing spondylitis. The sequenced sample was blood, either unsorted or a sorted T cell fraction (not recorded which).

The CDR3 bases are TGCGCCAGCAGCCAAGTACCAACCCCTTATGGGAGTTTGAATGAGCAGTTCTTC. Translation: CASSQVPTPYGSLNEQFF. This sequence joins TRBV4-3 and TRBJ2-1; D might be TRBD2 (5 bases). Trimming cost V 1 base and J 7 bases, with 23 bases left between them. Germline V gene data show CDR1 as LGHNA and CDR2 as YSLEER. The CDR3 is 18 residues long.